This passage covers 2 T cell receptor beta chains from one sample sequenced in a study of cytomegalovirus exposure and HLA in healthy donors. Primers for the PCR totalled 60 Vbeta and 13 Jbeta. Only in-frame clones appear in the TCRdb table, and some are missing; sequencing was by immunoSEQ multiplex PCR. In the table there are 120,000 to 150,000 clones, roughly 86% of which are singletons. Input material: PBMCs. These receptors originate from a woman in her thirties or forties in good health and CMV-seronegative.

This clone was seen a single time. The CDR3 nucleotides read TGTGCCAGCAGCTTAAGGGGGAGCACAGATACGCAGTATTTT. Its protein is CASSLRGSTDTQYF. The chain links TRBV7-9 to TRBJ2-3, with D tentatively TRBD1 (6 bases). Germline-derived CDR1 and CDR2 are SEHNR and FQNEAQ (reference sequence). The V end was cut by 2 bases, the J end by 0 bases, with 6 bases between. The CDR3 loop spans 14 amino acids.

In DNA, the CDR3 is TGTGCCAGCAGTCCGGACAACCCTAACTATGGCTACACCTTC. Its translation: CASSPDNPNYGYTF. The chain couples TRBV11-3 to TRBJ1-2; D is possibly TRBD1 (5 bases). V was trimmed by 6 bases and J by 0 bases, leaving 11 bases between them. The CDR3 contains 14 residues. Germline CDR1 SGHNT, CDR2 YENEEA. The complete variable domain, with remaining parts taken from reference TRBV11-3 and TRBJ1-2, reads EAGVVQSPRYKIIEKKQPVAFWCNPISGHNTLYWYLQNLGQGPELLIRYENEEAVDDSQLPKDRFSAERLKGVDSTLKIQPAELGDSAVYLCASSPDNPNYGYTFGSGTRLTVV.